These 27 T cell receptor beta chains were all obtained from the same sample, sequenced in a study of Graves' ophthalmopathy and Graves' hyperthyroidism. From RNA, the CDR3 regions of TCR beta chains were amplified and sequenced. Second-round multiplex PCR came after a first-round RT-PCR that employed HTBI primers. TCRdb reanalysed the multiplex PCR reads using MiXCR and keeps one entry per CDR3 protein. Of under 800,000 distinct CDR3 sequences listed, approximately 21% are singletons. Input material: peripheral blood. The receptors were sampled from a woman in her late teens or twenties with stable Graves' hyperthyroidism. Some clones in this sample may be carry-over from other donors' samples.

The chain carries TRBV28 and TRBJ2-7; 9 bases line up with TRBD1. Germline V gene data show CDR1 as MDHEN and CDR2 as SYDVKM. V trimming: 4 bases; J trimming: 6 bases; junction bases outside the gene matches: 16. The CDR3 runs 17 residues. Here the CDR3 reads CASSSPSWTGVSGEQYF. The DNA for the CDR3 is TGTGCCAGCAGTTCCCCTTCCTGGACAGGGGTGAGCGGCGAGCAGTACTTC.

CDR3 DNA: TGTGCCAGCAGCCTACTCGTCAGGGGTGGCACTGAAGCTTTCTTT. Translating it yields CASSLLVRGGTEAFF. The chain recombines TRBV6-5 with TRBJ1-1; tentatively, D is TRBD1 (6 bases). Looked up from germline, CDR1 is MNHEY and CDR2 is SVGAGI. The CDR3 totals 15 residues. The V and J ends lost 6 bases and 4 bases respectively, with 18 bases between them.

This clonotype was counted ten times or more. The V gene is TRBV5-5, the J gene TRBJ1-2; D might be TRBD1 (5 bases). Germline V lookup: CDR1 SGHKS, CDR2 YYEKEE (reference sequence). This CDR3 has 13 residues. Trimming took off 0 bases at V and 8 bases at J, with 11 bases between the two ends. DNA of the CDR3: TGTGCCAGCAGCTTGGCAGGGTCCGGGGGCTACACCTTC. This encodes CASSLAGSGGYTF. Complete variable domain (other parts from reference TRBV5-5 and TRBJ1-2): DAGVTQSPTHLIKTRGQQVTLRCSPISGHKSVSWYQQVLGQGPQFIFQYYEKEERGRGNFPDRFSARQFPNYSSELNVNALLLGDSALYLCASSLAGSGGYTFGSGTRLTVV.

The chain is built from TRBV14 and TRBJ2-5; no clear D gene. Trimming took off 0 bases at V and 1 base at J, with 15 bases between the two ends. This CDR3 is 17 amino acids long. Germline CDR1 SGHDN, CDR2 FVKESK. DNA for the CDR3: TGTGCCAGCAGCCAAGACCGTTTGTTACGGAGCCAAGAGACCCAGTACTTC. Its translation is CASSQDRLLRSQETQYF.

This clonotype was detected many times. Lacking the conserved final phenylalanine or tryptophan, this CDR3 likely reflects a read error. The chain uses TRBV20-1 and TRBJ2-5; 9 bases are shared with TRBD1. CDR1 and CDR2 from the germline V gene are DFQATT and SNEGSKA (reference sequence). The trim removed 3 bases at V and 1 base at J, leaving 6 bases unmatched. The CDR3 is 15 amino acids. The CDR3 sequence: CSASTGQGGQETQYL. The CDR3 DNA reads TGCAGTGCTAGTACGGGACAGGGTGGCCAAGAGACCCAGTACCTC.

The sample holds many counts of this clonotype. The chain carries TRBV11-1 and TRBJ1-3; 7 bases agree with TRBD1. From germline, CDR1 is SGHAT and CDR2 FQDESV (reference sequence). CDR3 size: 16 residues. V shed 7 bases and J 4 bases; nucleotides not matched to a gene: 13. The CDR3 DNA sequence: TGTGCCAGCATCCTAGGCTTGGTGACAGGGGGAAACACCATATATTTT. The encoded protein is CASILGLVTGGNTIYF.

The chain has TRBV10-3 and TRBJ2-2; D unclear. The CDR3 is 17 residues long. Germline loops: CDR1 ENHRY, CDR2 SYGVKD. The V end lost 4 bases, the J end lost 2 bases, and 17 bases lay between the germline ends. The CDR3 loop reads CAISVYGQAINTGELFF. For the CDR3, the DNA is TGTGCCATCAGTGTTTATGGGCAAGCCATCAACACCGGGGAGCTGTTTTTT.

This clonotype was seen many times. The chain combines TRBV10-3 with TRBJ1-1; 8 nucleotides agree with TRBD1. Germline V lookup: CDR1 ENHRY, CDR2 SYGVKD. The CDR3 is made up of 15 amino acids. Trimming cost V 6 bases and J 6 bases; bases outside gene matches: 12. The CDR3 protein is CAIRAQGAGDAEAFF. CDR3 DNA sequence: TGTGCCATCAGGGCGCAGGGGGCCGGGGACGCTGAAGCTTTCTTT.

This clonotype occurred many times. V usage is TRBV5-1 and J usage is TRBJ2-5; D is possibly TRBD2 (6 bases). The CDR3 length is 14 residues. V shed 5 bases and J shed 1 base, with 12 bases lying between them. CDR1 is SGHRS, CDR2 YFSETQ, per germline. CDR3 in amino acids: CASRRRGIQETQYF. The CDR3 DNA reads as TGCGCCAGCAGGCGTCGGGGGATCCAAGAGACCCAGTACTTC.

This clonotype has a count of ten or more. The rearrangement joins TRBV10-1 to TRBJ1-1; no clear D. CDR3 length: 14 amino acids. Trimming left V 0 bases short and J 0 bases short, with 5 bases between. CDR1 is WNHNN and CDR2 is SYGVQD in the germline V gene (reference sequence). The CDR3 DNA sequence: TGCGCCAGCAGTGAGTCACTAGTGAACACTGAAGCTTTCTTT. It yields the protein CASSESLVNTEAFF.

The V gene is TRBV15, the J gene TRBJ2-5, with unresolved D. CDR1 and CDR2 from the germline V gene are LNHNV and YYDKDF (reference sequence). Trimming stripped 0 bases from V and 5 bases from J, with 7 bases between. CDR3 length: 13 residues. DNA of the CDR3: TGTGCCACCAGCAGAGAAAGCTATGAGACCCAGTACTTC. This gives the protein CATSRESYETQYF.

This clonotype has a count of ten or more. V usage is TRBV28 and J usage is TRBJ1-2; a possible D gene is TRBD1 (5 bases). The germline V and J ends were trimmed by 5 bases and 5 bases, with 15 bases remaining between them. This CDR3 region has 14 residues. CDR1 is MDHEN, CDR2 SYDVKM, per germline. CDR3 in amino acids: CASSPWDGTYGYTF. CDR3 DNA: TGTGCCAGCAGTCCCTGGGACGGAACTTATGGCTACACCTTC.

This sequence joins TRBV4-1 and TRBJ2-7; TRBD1 matches 8 bases. V lost 0 bases and J lost 3; bases outside the gene matches: 1. The CDR3 has 14 residues. Germline V gene data show CDR1 as MGHRA and CDR2 as YSYEKL. Here the CDR3 reads CASSQDGQGYEQYF. Here the CDR3 DNA reads TGCGCCAGCAGCCAAGATGGACAGGGCTACGAGCAGTACTTC.

Ten or more counts support this clonotype. The genes are TRBV9 and TRBJ2-7; tentatively, D is TRBD2 (6 bases). Germline V lookup: CDR1 SGDLS, CDR2 YYNGEE. CDR3 length: 15 residues. V was clipped by 0 bases and J by 6 bases, with 16 bases between them. CDR3 sequence reads: CASSVAPGLSAEQYF. The CDR3 DNA sequence: TGTGCCAGCAGCGTAGCACCGGGACTGTCAGCCGAGCAGTACTTC. The whole variable domain, filled in from reference TRBV9 and TRBJ2-7, reads DSGVTQTPKHLITATGQRVTLRCSPRSGDLSVYWYQQSLDQGLQFLIQYYNGEERAKGNILERFSAQQFPDLHSELNLSSLELGDSALYFCASSVAPGLSAEQYFGPGTRLTVT.

CDR3 in amino acids: CAWSPGQGHYGYTF. DNA for the CDR3: TGTGCCTGGAGTCCGGGACAGGGACACTATGGCTACACCTTC. This chain links TRBV30 with TRBJ1-2; TRBD1 matches at 9 bases. V trimming: 2 bases; J trimming: 3 bases; junction bases outside the gene matches: 4. Per the germline V gene, CDR1 is GTSNPN and CDR2 is SVGIG (reference sequence). This CDR3 has 14 residues.

The CDR3 here is CATHHREDYGYTF. The CDR3 coding sequence is TGTGCCACACATCACAGGGAGGACTATGGCTACACCTTC. V is TRBV7-9 and J is TRBJ1-2; a weak D match, TRBD1 (6 bases). This CDR3 region has 13 residues. The germline V and J ends were trimmed by 10 bases and 3 bases, with 15 bases remaining between them. Germline CDR1 is SEHNR and CDR2 is FQNEAQ (reference sequence).

This clonotype has ten or more counts. The rearrangement joins TRBV5-1 to TRBJ1-1; TRBD1 might be the D (6 bases). This CDR3 is 20 amino acids long. Trimming pared 3 bases from V and 1 base from J, leaving 28 bases between. CDR1 SGHRS and CDR2 YFSETQ come from the germline V gene. Here the CDR3 reads CASSSQGYKYDSRANTEAFF. The CDR3 nucleotides read TGCGCCAGCAGCTCCCAGGGGTACAAGTATGATTCCCGAGCGAACACTGAAGCTTTCTTT.

This clonotype has ten or more counts. The V and J genes are TRBV6-1 and TRBJ2-5, with D perhaps being TRBD1 or TRBD2 (5 bases each). CDR3 length: 14 residues. Germline V gene sequence: CDR1 MNHNS, CDR2 SASEGT. V lost 4 bases, J lost 3 bases, and 12 bases lay in between. DNA for the CDR3: TGTGCCAGCAGTGGTTGGGACGGGGAAGAGACCCAGTACTTC. Translation gives CASSGWDGEETQYF.

This clonotype was picked up many times. The chain joins TRBV12-3 or TRBV12-4 to TRBJ1-2, with D possibly TRBD1 on 6 matching bases. The V end lost 3 bases, the J end lost 4 bases, and 12 bases lay between the germline ends. This CDR3 spans 14 amino acids. Here the CDR3 DNA reads TGTGCCAGCAGTTTTGACAGGATGAGCTATGGCTACACCTTC. This translates into CASSFDRMSYGYTF.

This clonotype appeared many times. The chain uses TRBV20-1 and TRBJ1-2; TRBD1 might be the D (5 bases). Deletions cut 5 bases from V and 0 bases from J, with 28 bases between. The CDR3 runs 19 residues. Germline-derived CDR1 and CDR2 are DFQATT and SNEGSKA (reference sequence). DNA for the CDR3: TGCAGTGCTTGGGGGGAGACCAGGACTCCCTCTGGGGCTAACTATGGCTACACCTTC. Amino acid sequence: CSAWGETRTPSGANYGYTF.

The table lists this clonotype with a few counts. This rearrangement joins TRBV20-1 to TRBJ2-7; D gene uncertain. There are 14 residues in the CDR3. V was clipped by 1 base and J by 4 bases, with 14 bases between them. In germline, CDR1 is DFQATT, CDR2 SNEGSKA (reference sequence). The CDR3 DNA reads TGCAGTGCTAGAGTCGACATTACCTCGTACGAGCAGTACTTC. Translation: CSARVDITSYEQYF.

Ten or more counts support this clonotype. V is TRBV6-1 and J is TRBJ1-1; D uncertain. The CDR3 has 12 residues. The V and J ends lost 2 bases and 7 bases respectively, with 8 bases between them. The germline CDR1 and CDR2 sequences are MNHNS and SASEGT. CDR3 loop: CASSELLNEAFF. The CDR3 DNA reads TGTGCCAGCAGTGAACTCTTGAATGAAGCTTTCTTT.

This clonotype has at least ten counts. V and J are TRBV20-1 and TRBJ1-1; TRBD1 is a possible D gene (6 bases). The CDR3 totals 13 residues. Germline lookup yields CDR1 DFQATT and CDR2 SNEGSKA (reference sequence). V lost 5 bases to trimming and J lost 0 bases, with 10 bases between them. This CDR3 is CSASGHMNTEAFF. The CDR3 nucleotides read TGCAGTGCTTCGGGACACATGAACACTGAAGCTTTCTTT.

This clonotype was detected many times. V is TRBV7-3 and J is TRBJ2-2, with TRBD1 as a possible D gene (5 bases). Trimming removed 5 bases at V and 6 bases at J, with 10 bases between. The germline V gene has CDR1 SGHTA and CDR2 FQGTGA. The CDR3 is made up of 13 amino acids. The CDR3 DNA follows: TGTGCCAGCAGCCCCGAAGGGGCCGGGGAGCTGTTTTTT. Protein product: CASSPEGAGELFF. The full variable domain, with the rest looked up from reference TRBV7-3 and TRBJ2-2, is GAGVSQTPSNKVTEKGKYVELRCDPISGHTALYWYRQSLGQGPEFLIYFQGTGAADDSGLPNDRFFAVRPEGSVSTLKIQRTERGDSAVYLCASSPEGAGELFFGEGSRLTVL.

This clonotype was counted ten times or more. The chain couples TRBV12-3 or TRBV12-4 to TRBJ1-1; D gene unclear. There are 13 residues in the CDR3. Trimming cost V 6 bases and J 7 bases, with 15 bases left between them. The CDR3 protein is CASSRSDSVEAFF. The DNA for the CDR3 is TGTGCCAGCAGCAGAAGCGACTCAGTTGAAGCTTTCTTT.

As regards this clonotype: It may be a read error: a sequence one base away is much more abundant. The chain couples TRBV6-1 to TRBJ1-5, with D uncertain. Germline CDR1 reads MNHNS; CDR2 reads SASEGT. The CDR3 length is 14 residues. The DNA of the CDR3 is TGTGCCAGCAGTCCGGCGGGGAGCAATCAGCCCAAGCATTTT. Its protein product is CASSPAGSNQPKHF.

This clonotype was picked up many times. The chain combines TRBV25-1 with TRBJ1-2; TRBD1 might be the D (5 bases). The CDR3 consists of 17 residues. From germline, CDR1 is MGHDK and CDR2 SYGVNS. Deletions cut 5 bases from V and 6 bases from J, with 25 bases between. The DNA for the CDR3 is TGTGCCAGCAGTAAAGCCGGGACCCAGGGTGCCTCGAATGGCTACACCTTC. This gives the protein CASSKAGTQGASNGYTF.